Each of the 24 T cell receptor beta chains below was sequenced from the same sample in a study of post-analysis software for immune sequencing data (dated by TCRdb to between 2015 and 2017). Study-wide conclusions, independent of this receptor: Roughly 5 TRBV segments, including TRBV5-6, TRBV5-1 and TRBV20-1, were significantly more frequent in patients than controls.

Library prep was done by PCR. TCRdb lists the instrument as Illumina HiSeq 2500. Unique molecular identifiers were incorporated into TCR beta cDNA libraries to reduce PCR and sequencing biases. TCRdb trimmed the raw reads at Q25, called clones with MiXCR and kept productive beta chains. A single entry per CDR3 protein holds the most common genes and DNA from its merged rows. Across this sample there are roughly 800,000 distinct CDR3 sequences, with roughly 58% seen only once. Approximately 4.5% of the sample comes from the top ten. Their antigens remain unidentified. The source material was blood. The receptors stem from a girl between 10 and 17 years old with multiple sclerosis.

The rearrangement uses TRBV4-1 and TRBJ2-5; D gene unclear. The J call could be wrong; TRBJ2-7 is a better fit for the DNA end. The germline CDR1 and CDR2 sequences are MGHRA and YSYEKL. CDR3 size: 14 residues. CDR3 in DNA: TGCGCCAGCAGCCAGGAAAACTTCGACGGCGAGCAGTACTTC. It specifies CASSQENFDGEQYF.

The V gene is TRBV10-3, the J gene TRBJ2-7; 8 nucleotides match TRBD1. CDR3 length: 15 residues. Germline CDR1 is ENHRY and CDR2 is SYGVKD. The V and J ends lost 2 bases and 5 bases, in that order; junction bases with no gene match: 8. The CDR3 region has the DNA TGTGCCATCAGTGAGCCCAAACCAGGGGGCCACGAGCAGTACTTC. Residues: CAISEPKPGGHEQYF.

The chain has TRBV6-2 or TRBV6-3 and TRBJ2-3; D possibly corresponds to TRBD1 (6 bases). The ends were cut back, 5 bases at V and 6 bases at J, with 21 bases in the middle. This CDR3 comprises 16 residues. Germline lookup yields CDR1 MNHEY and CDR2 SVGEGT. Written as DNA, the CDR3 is TGTGCCAGCAGTGATTCCGGGACAACCTTTTGGGATACGCAGTATTTT. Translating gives CASSDSGTTFWDTQYF.

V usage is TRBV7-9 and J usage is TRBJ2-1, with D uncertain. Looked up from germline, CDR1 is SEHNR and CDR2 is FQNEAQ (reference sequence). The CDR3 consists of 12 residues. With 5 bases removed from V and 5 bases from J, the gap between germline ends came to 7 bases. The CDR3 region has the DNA TGTGCCAGCAGCATGGGGAACAATGAGCAGTTCTTC. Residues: CASSMGNNEQFF. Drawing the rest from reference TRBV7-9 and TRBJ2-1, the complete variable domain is DTGVSQNPRHKITKRGQNVTFRCDPISEHNRLYWYRQTLGQGPEFLTYFQNEAQLEKSRLLSDRFSAERPKGSFSTLEIQRTEQGDSAMYLCASSMGNNEQFFGPGTRLTVL.

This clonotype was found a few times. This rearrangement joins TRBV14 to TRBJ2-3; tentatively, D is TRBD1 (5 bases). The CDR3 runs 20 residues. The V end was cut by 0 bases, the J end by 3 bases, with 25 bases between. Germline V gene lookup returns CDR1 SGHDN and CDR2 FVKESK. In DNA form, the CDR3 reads TGTGCCAGCAGCCAAGAACCCCAGGCAGGGCCGATCTTCGGAACAGATACGCAGTATTTT. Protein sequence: CASSQEPQAGPIFGTDTQYF. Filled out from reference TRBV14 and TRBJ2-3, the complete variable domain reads EAGVTQFPSHSVIEKGQTVTLRCDPISGHDNLYWYRRVMGKEIKFLLHFVKESKQDESGMPNNRFLAERTGGTYSTLKVQPAELEDSGVYFCASSQEPQAGPIFGTDTQYFGPGTRLTVL.

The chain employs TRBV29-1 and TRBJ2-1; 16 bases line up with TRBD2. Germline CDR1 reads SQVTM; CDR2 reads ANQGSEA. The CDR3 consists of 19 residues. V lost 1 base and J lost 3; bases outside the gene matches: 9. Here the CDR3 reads CSVEVRGLAGGPYYNEQFF. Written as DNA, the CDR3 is TGCAGCGTTGAAGTGAGGGGACTAGCGGGGGGGCCTTACTACAATGAGCAGTTCTTC.

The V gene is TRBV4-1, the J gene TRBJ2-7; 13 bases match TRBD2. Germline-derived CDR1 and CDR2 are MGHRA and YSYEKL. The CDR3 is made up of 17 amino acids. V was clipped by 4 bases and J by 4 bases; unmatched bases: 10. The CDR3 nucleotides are TGCGCCAGCAGCCTTGGCTATGGACTAGCGGGGGCGTACGAGCAGTACTTC. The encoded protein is CASSLGYGLAGAYEQYF.

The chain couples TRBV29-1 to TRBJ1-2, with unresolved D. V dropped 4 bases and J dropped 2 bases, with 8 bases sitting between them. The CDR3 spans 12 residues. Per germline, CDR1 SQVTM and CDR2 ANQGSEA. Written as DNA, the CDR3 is TGCAGCGTTGTTCCGGTGAACTATGGCTACACCTTC. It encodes CSVVPVNYGYTF.

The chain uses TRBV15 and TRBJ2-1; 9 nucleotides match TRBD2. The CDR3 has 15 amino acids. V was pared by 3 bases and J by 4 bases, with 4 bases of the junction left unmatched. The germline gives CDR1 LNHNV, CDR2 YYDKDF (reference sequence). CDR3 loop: CATSSSGSIYNEQFF. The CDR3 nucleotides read TGTGCCACCAGCAGTAGCGGGAGTATATACAATGAGCAGTTCTTC.

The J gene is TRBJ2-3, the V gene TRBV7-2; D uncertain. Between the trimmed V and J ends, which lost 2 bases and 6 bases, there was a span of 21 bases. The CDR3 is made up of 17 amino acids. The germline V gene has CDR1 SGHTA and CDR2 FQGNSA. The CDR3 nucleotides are TGTGCCAGCAGCTTACGGGTTGCCTCCAGTGAGAGGGATACGCAGTATTTT. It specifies CASSLRVASSERDTQYF.

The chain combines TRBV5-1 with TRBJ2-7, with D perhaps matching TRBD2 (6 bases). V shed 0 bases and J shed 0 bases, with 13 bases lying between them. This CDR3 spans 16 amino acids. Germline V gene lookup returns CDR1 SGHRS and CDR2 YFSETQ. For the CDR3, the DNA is TGCGCCAGCAGCTTGGGAGGTAGCGGTAGCTCCTACGAGCAGTACTTC. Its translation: CASSLGGSGSSYEQYF.

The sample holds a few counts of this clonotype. The CDR3 DNA reads TGTGCCAGCAGTGGAGGGGGCCTAGGCTATGGCTACACCTTC. This translates into CASSGGGLGYGYTF. This chain uses TRBV25-1 with TRBJ1-2; 7 positions match TRBD1. From germline, CDR1 is MGHDK and CDR2 SYGVNS. The CDR3 is made up of 14 amino acids. The J segment lost 4 bases and the V segment lost 4 bases, leaving 6 bases of the junction unmatched.

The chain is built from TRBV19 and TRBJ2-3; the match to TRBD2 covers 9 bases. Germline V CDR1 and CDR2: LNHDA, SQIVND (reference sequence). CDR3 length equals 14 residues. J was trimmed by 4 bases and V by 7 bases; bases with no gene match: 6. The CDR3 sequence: CASKGGGEADTQYF. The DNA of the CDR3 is TGTGCCAGTAAAGGCGGGGGGGAGGCAGATACGCAGTATTTT.

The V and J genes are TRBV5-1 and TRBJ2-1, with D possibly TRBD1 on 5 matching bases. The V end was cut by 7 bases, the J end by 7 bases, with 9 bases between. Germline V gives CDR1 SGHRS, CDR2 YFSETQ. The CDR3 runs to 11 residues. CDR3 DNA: TGCGCCAGCGCCTACAGGAATGAGCAGTTCTTC. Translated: CASAYRNEQFF.

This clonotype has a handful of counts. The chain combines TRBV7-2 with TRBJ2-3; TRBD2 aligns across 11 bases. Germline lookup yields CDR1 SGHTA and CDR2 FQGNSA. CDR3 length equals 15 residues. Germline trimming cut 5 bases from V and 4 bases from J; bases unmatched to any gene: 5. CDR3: CASSIIAGGSDTQYF. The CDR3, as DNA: TGTGCCAGCAGCATCATAGCGGGGGGGTCAGATACGCAGTATTTT.

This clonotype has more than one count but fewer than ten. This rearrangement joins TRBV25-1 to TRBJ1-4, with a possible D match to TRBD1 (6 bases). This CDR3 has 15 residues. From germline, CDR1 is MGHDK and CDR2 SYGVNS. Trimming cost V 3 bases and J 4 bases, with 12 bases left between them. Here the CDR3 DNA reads TGTGCCAGCAGTGATTACAGGGAGCATAATGAAAAACTGTTTTTT. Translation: CASSDYREHNEKLFF.

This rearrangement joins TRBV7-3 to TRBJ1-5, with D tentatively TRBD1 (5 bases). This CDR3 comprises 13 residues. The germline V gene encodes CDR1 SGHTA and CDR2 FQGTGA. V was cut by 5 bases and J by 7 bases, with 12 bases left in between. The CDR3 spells CASSAARDQPQHF. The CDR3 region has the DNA TGTGCCAGCAGCGCCGCGAGGGACCAGCCCCAGCATTTT.

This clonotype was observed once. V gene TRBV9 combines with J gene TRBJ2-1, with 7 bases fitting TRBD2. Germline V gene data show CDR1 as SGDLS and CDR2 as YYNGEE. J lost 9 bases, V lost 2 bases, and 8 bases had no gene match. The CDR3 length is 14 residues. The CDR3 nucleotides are TGTGCCAGCAGCGTGGGACTACTGGCGAGTGAGCAGTTCTTC. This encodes CASSVGLLASEQFF.

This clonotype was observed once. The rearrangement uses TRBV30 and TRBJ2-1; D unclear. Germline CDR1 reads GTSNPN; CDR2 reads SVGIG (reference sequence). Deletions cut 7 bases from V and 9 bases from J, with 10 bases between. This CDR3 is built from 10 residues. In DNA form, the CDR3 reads TGTGCCTTCTTTAATGGTGAGCAGTTCTTC. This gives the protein CAFFNGEQFF.

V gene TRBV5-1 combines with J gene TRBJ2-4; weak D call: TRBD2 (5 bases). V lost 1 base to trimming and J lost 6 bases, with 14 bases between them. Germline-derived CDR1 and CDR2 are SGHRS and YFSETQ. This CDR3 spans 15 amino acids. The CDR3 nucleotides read TGCGCCAGCAGCTTGACGGGGAATGAAGGAAACATTCAGTACTTC. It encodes CASSLTGNEGNIQYF.

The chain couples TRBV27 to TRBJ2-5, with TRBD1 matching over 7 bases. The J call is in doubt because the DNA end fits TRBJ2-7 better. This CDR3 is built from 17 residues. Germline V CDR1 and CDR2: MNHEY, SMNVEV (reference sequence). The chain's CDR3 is CASSLSPGQASSLEQYF. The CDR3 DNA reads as TGTGCCAGCAGTTTATCCCCCGGACAGGCGTCTTCTCTCGAGCAGTACTTC.

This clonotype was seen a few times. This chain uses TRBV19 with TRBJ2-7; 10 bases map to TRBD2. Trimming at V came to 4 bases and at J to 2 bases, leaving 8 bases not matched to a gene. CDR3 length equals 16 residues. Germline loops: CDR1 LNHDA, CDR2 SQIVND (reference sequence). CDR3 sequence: CASSNPSGRATYEQYF. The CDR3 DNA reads TGTGCCAGTAGTAACCCTAGCGGGAGAGCTACCTACGAGCAGTACTTC. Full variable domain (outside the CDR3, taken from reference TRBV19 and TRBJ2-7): DGGITQSPKYLFRKEGQNVTLSCEQNLNHDAMYWYRQDPGQGLRLIYYSQIVNDFQKGDIAEGYSVSREKKESFPLTVTSAQKNPTAFYLCASSNPSGRATYEQYFGPGTRLTVT.

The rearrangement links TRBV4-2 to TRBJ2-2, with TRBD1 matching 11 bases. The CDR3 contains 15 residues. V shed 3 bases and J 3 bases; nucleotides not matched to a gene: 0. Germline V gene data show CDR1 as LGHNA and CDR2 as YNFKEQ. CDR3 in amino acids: CASSQGQGDTGELFF. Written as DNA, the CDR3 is TGTGCCAGCAGCCAGGGACAGGGGGACACCGGGGAGCTGTTTTTT.

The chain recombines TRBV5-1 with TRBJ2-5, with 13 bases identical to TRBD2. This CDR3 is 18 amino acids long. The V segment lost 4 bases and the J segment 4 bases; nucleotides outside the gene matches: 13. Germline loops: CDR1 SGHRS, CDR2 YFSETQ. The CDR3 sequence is CASSLPGLAGQNRETQYF. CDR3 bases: TGCGCCAGCAGCCTTCCGGGACTAGCGGGGCAAAACCGAGAGACCCAGTACTTC.